Following are 2 T cell receptor beta chains from one sample sequenced in a study of Ad26.COV2.S vaccination and SARS-CoV-2 variants. Clones were sequenced by immunoSEQ multiplex PCR, and TCRdb holds only the in-frame ones, with some missing. Among 450,000 to 550,000 clones listed, 89% were seen once. Noted treatment: around 19 received Ad26.COV2.S at low or high dose, single or two shots; several received placebo; per-sample allocation not given. Following the first vaccine or placebo injection, samples were taken on day 63. The sample was peripheral blood, taken in a trial of Ad26.COV2.S vaccine versus placebo. These receptors all come from a person aged 18 to 59 who received the Ad26.COV2.S COVID-19 vaccine or a placebo.

The rearrangement joins TRBV15 to TRBJ2-3; 11 bases align to TRBD1. There are 16 residues in the CDR3. Trimming took 0 bases from V and 5 from J; bases not matched to a gene: 4. Germline loops: CDR1 LNHNV, CDR2 YYDKDF (reference sequence). In nucleotides, the CDR3 is TGTGCCACCAGCAGAGATCGGGGACAGGGGGGAGATACGCAGTATTTT. Its protein product is CATSRDRGQGGDTQYF.

V and J are TRBV7-8 and TRBJ2-5; unclear D gene. The CDR3 covers 13 residues. Trimming removed 0 bases from V and 4 bases from J, with 6 bases in between. Germline CDR1 SGHVS, CDR2 FQNEAQ. The CDR3 loop reads CASSLAQLETQYF. The CDR3 region has the DNA TGTGCCAGCAGCTTAGCGCAGTTAGAGACCCAGTACTTC.